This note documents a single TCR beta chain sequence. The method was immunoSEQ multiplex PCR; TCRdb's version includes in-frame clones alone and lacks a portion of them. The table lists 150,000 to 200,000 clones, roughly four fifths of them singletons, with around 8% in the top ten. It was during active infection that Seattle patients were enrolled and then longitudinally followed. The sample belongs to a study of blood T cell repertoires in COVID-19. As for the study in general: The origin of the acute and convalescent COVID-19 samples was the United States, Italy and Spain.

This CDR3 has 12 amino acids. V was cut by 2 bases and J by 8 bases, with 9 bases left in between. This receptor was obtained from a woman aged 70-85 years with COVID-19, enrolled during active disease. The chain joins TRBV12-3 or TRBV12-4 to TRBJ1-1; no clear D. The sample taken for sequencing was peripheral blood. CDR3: CASSLYSPEAFF. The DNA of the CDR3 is TGTGCCAGCAGTTTATACTCGCCAGAAGCTTTCTTT.